This T cell receptor (beta chain) was captured by sequencing in a study of cytomegalovirus exposure and HLA in healthy donors. As regards this clone: The target antigen is unknown.

V was clipped by 0 bases and J by 4 bases; unmatched bases: 4. Germline V gene sequence: CDR1 SGDLS, CDR2 YYNGEE. This CDR3 has 15 amino acids. General study findings and limits: TCR beta sequences reportedly predicted the HLA-A and HLA-B alleles of most subjects accurately. Rarity characterized most TCR sequences, yet some public TCRs appeared in many donors. Among TCR beta chains, those listed as cytomegalovirus-associated numbered approximately 150.

The primer mix had 60 Vbeta and 13 Jbeta primers. Original processing methods: As a later analysis found, there were 60 million to 90 million unique TCR beta chains, of which 8.5 million to 14 million were shared. The table came from immunoSEQ multiplex PCR; TCRdb's copy has only in-frame clones and leaves some out. V and J calls and clone size follow that table, whereas D and trimming were derived from the DNA. The table shows about 170,000 clones, with around 86% occurring only once. The source of this sequence is a male donor in good health and CMV-seronegative. The gene calls are TRBV9 and TRBJ1-2; 9 bases fit TRBD1. The sample consisted of PBMCs. CDR3 nucleotide sequence: TGTGCCAGCAGCGTAGCAGGGACAGGGAGCTATGGCTACACCTTC. The encoded protein is CASSVAGTGSYGYTF. Together with reference TRBV9 and TRBJ1-2, the CDR3 gives the full variable domain: DSGVTQTPKHLITATGQRVTLRCSPRSGDLSVYWYQQSLDQGLQFLIQYYNGEERAKGNILERFSAQQFPDLHSELNLSSLELGDSALYFCASSVAGTGSYGYTFGSGTRLTVV.